The 16 T cell receptor beta chains given below trace back to one sample, sequenced in a study of blood T cells in healthy people across ages. With a J-beta primer mix and a sample-barcoded 5' primer, a second PCR ran about 6 to 11 cycles. Using its own MiXCR run on the 5' RACE reads, TCRdb lists one record per CDR3 protein. The table has approximately 690,000 distinct CDR3 sequences, roughly two fifths seen once. The sequencing input was blood. These receptor sequences come from a man older than 75 in good health.

The chain has TRBV12-3 or TRBV12-4 and TRBJ1-4; D gene unclear. V was clipped by 5 bases and J by 0 bases, with 7 bases between them. CDR3 length: 14 residues. The CDR3 region has the DNA TGTGCCAGCAGTATCAGAGCAACTAATGAAAAACTGTTTTTT. Residues: CASSIRATNEKLFF.

This clonotype was recorded at least ten times. The genes are TRBV29-1 and TRBJ2-3, with 10 bases lining up with TRBD1. Germline V gene lookup returns CDR1 SQVTM and CDR2 ANQGSEA. V lost 5 bases, J lost 0 bases, and 8 bases stayed unmatched. There are 16 residues in the CDR3. The CDR3 coding sequence is TGCAGCGTTTGGACAGGGGGTCGGGGGAGCACAGATACGCAGTATTTT. Protein: CSVWTGGRGSTDTQYF.

The chain couples TRBV24-1 to TRBJ1-2; tentatively, D is TRBD1 (6 bases). Trimming removed 4 bases from V and 5 bases from J, with 13 bases in between. In germline, CDR1 is KGHDR, CDR2 SFDVKD. CDR3 length: 14 amino acids. Here the CDR3 reads CATSDRTVPYGYTF. CDR3 nucleotide sequence: TGTGCCACCAGTGACAGGACAGTCCCGTATGGCTACACCTTC.

This clonotype appeared a few times. The rearrangement uses TRBV5-1 and TRBJ1-2, with no clear D. V shed 2 bases and J shed 8 bases, with 13 bases lying between them. Germline CDR1 reads SGHRS; CDR2 reads YFSETQ. This CDR3 has 13 amino acids. The chain's CDR3 is CASSFQGLEGYTF. CDR3 nucleotides: TGCGCCAGCAGCTTTCAAGGGTTGGAAGGCTACACCTTC. The whole variable domain, remainder taken from reference TRBV5-1 and TRBJ1-2, is KAGVTQTPRYLIKTRGQQVTLSCSPISGHRSVSWYQQTPGQGLQFLFEYFSETQRNKGNFPGRFSGRQFSNSRSEMNVSTLELGDSALYLCASSFQGLEGYTFGSGTRLTVV.

This clonotype was found a few times. The rearrangement joins TRBV7-2 to TRBJ2-3, with D unclear. The CDR3 consists of 14 residues. Trimming removed 1 base from V and 4 bases from J, with 9 bases in between. The V gene's germline CDR1 is SGHTA and CDR2 FQGNSA. The CDR3 DNA is TGTGCCAGCAGCTTAGAAAGGTGGGCAGATACGCAGTATTTT. It translates to CASSLERWADTQYF.

The rearrangement joins TRBV9 to TRBJ1-2, with D possibly being TRBD1 (5 bases). Germline V gives CDR1 SGDLS, CDR2 YYNGEE. Trimming cost V 2 bases and J 6 bases, with 17 bases left between them. This CDR3 region has 15 residues. The CDR3 loop reads CASSVMDGQGDGYTF. The CDR3 region has the DNA TGTGCCAGCAGCGTGATGGATGGGCAGGGTGATGGCTACACCTTC.

This clonotype was picked up a small number of times. The CDR3 DNA reads as TGCAGTGCTAGAGATTCCGGGACAGGGGGCTACGAGCAGTACTTC. The encoded protein is CSARDSGTGGYEQYF. The V and J genes are TRBV20-1 and TRBJ2-7, with 11 bases aligning to TRBD1. J lost 3 bases, V lost 0 bases, and 4 bases had no gene match. The CDR3 has 15 amino acids. Looked up from germline, CDR1 is DFQATT and CDR2 is SNEGSKA (reference sequence).

This chain uses TRBV7-2 with TRBJ2-1; 10 bases fit TRBD1. The CDR3 extends over 16 amino acids. In germline, CDR1 is SGHTA, CDR2 FQGNSA. With 1 base clipped from V and 4 bases from J, the junction kept 4 bases outside the gene matches. CDR3 loop: CASSLDRDRGYNEQFF. CDR3 nucleotide sequence: TGTGCCAGCAGCTTAGACCGGGACAGGGGATACAATGAGCAGTTCTTC.

The CDR3 loop is CASSYNPGQGGWVYGYTF. For the CDR3, the DNA is TGTGCCAGCAGCTATAACCCGGGACAGGGGGGATGGGTCTATGGCTACACCTTC. The chain employs TRBV11-2 and TRBJ1-2; TRBD1 agrees at 11 bases. After removal of 4 bases from V and 4 bases from J, the junction contained 14 bases not matched to a gene. Per germline, CDR1 SGHAT and CDR2 FQNNGV. This CDR3 contains 18 residues.

This sequence joins TRBV3-1 and TRBJ2-3, with 11 nucleotides matching TRBD2. This CDR3 region has 17 residues. Trimming removed 2 bases from V and 4 bases from J; junction bases left unmatched: 8. Germline CDR1 reads LGHDT; CDR2 reads YNNKEL (reference sequence). The CDR3 reads CASSQQTSGVVPDTQYF. The CDR3 coding sequence is TGTGCCAGCAGCCAACAGACTAGCGGGGTTGTCCCAGATACGCAGTATTTT.

V gene TRBV6-2 or TRBV6-3 combines with J gene TRBJ2-1; D is unresolved. The CDR3 is 12 amino acids. Trimming pared 2 bases from V and 10 bases from J, leaving 9 bases between. Germline-derived CDR1 and CDR2 are MNHEY and SVGEGT. The CDR3 nucleotides read TGTGCCAGCAGTTACCCTCTACGGGAGCAGTTCTTC. This encodes CASSYPLREQFF.

This clonotype was seen a handful of times. CDR3 sequence (DNA): TGCGCCAGCAGCCTACAGCGGGAGGGCCCCTACGAGCAGTACTTC. As protein: CASSLQREGPYEQYF. The V call is TRBV4-3, the J call TRBJ2-7, with 10 bases aligning to TRBD2. Germline V gives CDR1 LGHNA, CDR2 YSLEER. CDR3 length: 15 residues. Trimming cost V 4 bases and J 2 bases; bases outside gene matches: 5.

The sample holds a few counts of this clonotype. The gene calls are TRBV7-2 and TRBJ2-5, with TRBD2 as a possible D gene (6 bases). From germline, CDR1 is SGHTA and CDR2 FQGNSA. The ends were cut back, 4 bases at V and 4 bases at J, with 28 bases in the middle. The CDR3 has 19 residues. The CDR3 bases are TGTGCCAGCAGCTACGGGGGAGGCAGGTCCCTTGTGTCCAGAGAGACCCAGTACTTC. It encodes CASSYGGGRSLVSRETQYF.

In regard to this clonotype: A much larger clone lies a single base off, so this may be a read error. The V call is TRBV9, the J call TRBJ2-1, with D possibly TRBD2 on 5 matching bases. The CDR3 has 14 residues. Trimming removed 0 bases at V and 13 bases at J, with 17 bases between. The germline V gene encodes CDR1 SGDLS and CDR2 YYNGEE. As DNA, the CDR3 is TGTGCCAGCAGCGTAGGGGTAGACTATGAGACCCAGTTCTTC. It is translated as CASSVGVDYETQFF.

The rearrangement links TRBV2 to TRBJ2-3, with 11 positions matching TRBD2. CDR3 length: 16 residues. Germline CDR1 reads SNHLY; CDR2 reads FYNNEI. V lost 8 bases to trimming and J lost 6 bases; unmatched junction nucleotides: 13. The CDR3 loop is CASAQASGRMGDTQYF. In DNA, the CDR3 is TGTGCCAGCGCTCAGGCTAGCGGGAGGATGGGGGATACGCAGTATTTT.

In its sample, this clonotype was seen a few times. The rearrangement links TRBV6-6 to TRBJ1-4; 10 positions match TRBD1. After removal of 2 bases from V and 15 bases from J, the junction contained 6 bases not matched to a gene. The germline CDR1 and CDR2 sequences are MNHNY and SVGAGI (reference sequence). The CDR3 length is 13 residues. The CDR3 coding sequence is TGTGCCAGCAGTTACGGGACAGGGGTAAATGTGTTTTTT. The encoded protein is CASSYGTGVNVFF.